This T cell receptor (beta chain) was found in a study of technical replicates of blood from a few donors (dated by TCRdb to about 2017). To prepare the library, the immunoSEQ multiplex PCR assay was applied. The source is immuneACCESS, and TCRdb retained only in-frame sequences with V and J called. Part of the clones is not carried over; for the studies checked, unresolved V genes explain less than half of this, and the remainder is unexplained. This sample has over 50,000 clones in its table, and around 97% of those were observed once. Of the sample, about 0.2% falls within the top ten clones. With regard to this clone: Which antigen it targets is not known. Qualities for individual bases were not recorded, and no much larger clone is one base off.

The CDR3 runs 15 residues from the cysteine to the phenylalanine. Here the CDR3 DNA is all that survives: 45 bases in frame from base 1. As encoded in the germline V gene (reference sequence), CDR1 is GTSNPN while CDR2 is SVGIG. V lost 2 bases and J lost 0 bases, and the count of bases not matched to a germline gene is 2. Recombination connected TRBV30 to TRBJ2-3; 10 central bases correspond to TRBD2. The sample was T cells isolated from PBMCs. This clonotype was obtained from a human donor in good health. The CDR3 region: CAWSPSGGSTDTQYF. The DNA reads as follows: TGTGCCTGGAGTCCTAGCGGGGGTAGCACAGATACGCAGTATTTT.